This T cell receptor beta chain was captured by sequencing in a study of CD8+CD57+ T cells in acquired aplastic anemia. For the study at large: The mean DNA yield obtained from sorted CD4+ and CD8+ cells came to 3 to 3.5 ug.

General study points: Patients and controls shared 25 to 35 CD8+ CDR3 sequences, which appeared highly expressed in patients and within their immunodominant clones.

Looked up from germline, CDR1 is SGHKS and CDR2 is YYEKEE (reference sequence). Trimming pared 4 bases from V and 1 base from J, leaving 12 bases between. The CDR3 totals 14 residues. A word on this clonotype: As yet, its antigen is unknown.

Patients sequenced had flow cytometry evidence of CD8+CD57+ cell expansion. Genomic DNA acted as the template from which TCR beta VDJ combination and CDR3 sequence profiling were carried out. TCRdb reprocessed the reads via MiXCR and lists one record per CDR3 protein. The sample has 150,000 to 170,000 distinct CDR3 sequences, 40% to 65% seen once. The receptor was derived from a human donor with aplastic anemia. The rearrangement joins TRBV5-5 to TRBJ2-7; weak D call: TRBD2 (6 bases). The specimen sequenced was sorted CD4+, CD8+, or CD8+CD57+ T cells (not recorded which) from PBMCs. The CDR3 loop reads CASSRPGLSYEQYF. The CDR3 DNA reads TGTGCCAGCAGCCGACCGGGACTGTCCTACGAGCAGTACTTC.